These 25 T cell receptor beta chains came from one sample sequenced in a study of early T cells in non-severe SARS-CoV-2 infection. TCRdb fed the 5' RACE reads into MiXCR, producing one record per CDR3 protein. The table shows fewer than 55,000 distinct CDR3 sequences, with more than 9% occurring only once. The sample taken for sequencing was whole blood. The receptors stem from an adult who was a healthcare worker with PCR-confirmed SARS-CoV-2 infection or an uninfected control (not recorded which).

The rearrangement links TRBV2 to TRBJ2-3; 8 positions match TRBD1. Germline V gives CDR1 SNHLY, CDR2 FYNNEI. The length of the CDR3 is 16 residues. Trimming took 3 bases from V and 1 from J; bases not matched to a gene: 6. Here the CDR3 DNA reads TGTGCCAGCAGTGACAGGACAGGGAGTGGCACAGATACGCAGTATTTT. As protein: CASSDRTGSGTDTQYF.

This clonotype was detected a few times. The chain is built from TRBV20-1 and TRBJ2-7; TRBD2 matches at 10 bases. Germline lookup yields CDR1 DFQATT and CDR2 SNEGSKA (reference sequence). V lost 6 bases and J lost 0; bases outside the gene matches: 8. The CDR3 loop spans 15 amino acids. The CDR3 DNA sequence: TGCAGTGCCGCCCAACTAGCGGGGATCTCCTACGAGCAGTACTTC. This gives the protein CSAAQLAGISYEQYF.

The rearrangement uses TRBV7-2 and TRBJ2-1; TRBD2 might be the D (6 bases). This CDR3 is built from 14 residues. The germline V gene has CDR1 SGHTA and CDR2 FQGNSA. Trimming left V 10 bases short and J 3 bases short, with 16 bases between. The CDR3 DNA reads as TGTGCCATCAACGGACTATCGAACTACAATGAGCAGTTCTTC. Protein product: CAINGLSNYNEQFF.

This clonotype occurred many times. This chain uses TRBV5-5 with TRBJ1-5; TRBD1 might be the D (6 bases). The germline V gene has CDR1 SGHKS and CDR2 YYEKEE (reference sequence). The CDR3 covers 15 residues. V was cut by 2 bases and J by 6 bases, with 15 bases left in between. The CDR3 spells CASSLLGQGTQPQHF. The DNA of the CDR3 is TGTGCCAGCAGCTTACTGGGTCAGGGGACTCAGCCCCAGCATTTT.

This clonotype was seen ten or more times. DNA of the CDR3: TGTGCCAGCAGCCCCGGATCGGTGGGGGGAAATGAGCAGTTCTTC. This sequence encodes CASSPGSVGGNEQFF. The chain combines TRBV5-4 with TRBJ2-1, with D possibly TRBD2 on 6 matching bases. Germline lookup yields CDR1 SGHNT and CDR2 YYREEE (reference sequence). Deletions cut 4 bases from V and 7 bases from J, with 18 bases between. This CDR3 spans 15 amino acids.

This chain links TRBV6-5 with TRBJ2-7, with a tentative D call TRBD1 (6 bases). The CDR3 has 15 residues. Germline CDR1 reads MNHEY; CDR2 reads SVGAGI. V lost 6 bases and J lost 1, with 16 bases in between. The CDR3 loop is CASSLTDSLSYEQYF. CDR3 DNA sequence: TGTGCCAGCAGCCTAACGGACAGCCTTTCCTACGAGCAGTACTTC.

This clonotype has at least ten counts. The chain uses TRBV5-1 and TRBJ1-4; 7 bases fit TRBD1. Trimming at V came to 6 bases and at J to 8 bases, leaving 7 bases not matched to a gene. CDR3 size: 13 residues. Germline CDR1 is SGHRS and CDR2 is YFSETQ. Here the CDR3 reads CASTRDSAEKLFF. The CDR3 DNA reads TGCGCCAGCACCCGGGACAGCGCCGAAAAACTGTTTTTT.

This clonotype occurred many times. The gene calls are TRBV27 and TRBJ1-6; D is uncertain. Germline values: CDR1 MNHEY, CDR2 SMNVEV (reference sequence). The CDR3 has 13 residues. Trimming left V 0 bases short and J 9 bases short, with 6 bases between. The CDR3 is CASSLSSSSPLHF. CDR3 DNA sequence: TGTGCCAGCAGTTTATCGTCCAGTTCACCCCTCCACTTT.

This clonotype has a count of ten or more. V usage is TRBV6-1 and J usage is TRBJ2-3, with 7 bases fitting TRBD1. The CDR3 runs to 16 residues. Losses at the gene ends were 6 bases for V and 4 bases for J; bases not matched to a gene: 13. Germline assignment: CDR1 MNHNS and CDR2 SASEGT. CDR3 sequence: CASSTNNRGHADTQYF. The CDR3 DNA reads TGTGCCAGCAGCACTAACAACAGGGGACACGCAGATACGCAGTATTTT.

There are many counts of this clonotype. The DNA of the CDR3 is TGTGCCAGCTCACCTTTGACAGGGACAGGCTATGGCTACACCTTC. This encodes CASSPLTGTGYGYTF. The chain carries TRBV18 and TRBJ1-2, with 8 nucleotides matching TRBD1. Germline values: CDR1 KGHSH, CDR2 LQKENI. The ends lost 3 bases at V and 4 bases at J; junction bases unmatched: 7. The CDR3 consists of 15 residues.

This clonotype was detected only a few times. CDR3 sequence (DNA): TGTGCCAGCAGTTACTCCCCGATACCCGACGCATCTGGGGCCAACGTCCTGACTTTC. Amino acids: CASSYSPIPDASGANVLTF. The V and J genes are TRBV6-5 and TRBJ2-6; D remains ambiguous. Germline lookup yields CDR1 MNHEY and CDR2 SVGAGI. The CDR3 sequence is 19 residues long. Trimming pared 0 bases from V and 1 base from J, leaving 16 bases between.

This clonotype was found many times. This chain uses TRBV9 with TRBJ2-5; tentative D call: TRBD2 (7 bases). V was clipped by 0 bases and J by 2 bases, with 17 bases between them. CDR1 and CDR2 (germline): SGDLS, YYNGEE. The CDR3 runs to 17 residues. CDR3 nucleotide sequence: TGTGCCAGCAGCGTAGGGAGACGGGGGGCCCTTCAAGAGACCCAGTACTTC. Protein sequence: CASSVGRRGALQETQYF.

This clonotype was counted ten times or more. V gene TRBV20-1 combines with J gene TRBJ2-1, with TRBD2 matching over 9 bases. The CDR3 runs to 14 residues. Germline CDR1 and CDR2: DFQATT and SNEGSKA (reference sequence). V lost 4 bases, J lost 9 bases, and 10 bases stayed unmatched. The CDR3 sequence is CSATVLAGFIEQFF. For the CDR3, the DNA is TGCAGTGCTACGGTCCTAGCGGGATTTATTGAGCAGTTCTTC.

This clonotype was picked up many times. CDR3 amino acids: CASSPMDGDIQYF. The CDR3 DNA is TGTGCCAGCAGCCCCATGGACGGGGACATTCAGTACTTC. The chain joins TRBV3-1 to TRBJ2-4; D might be TRBD2 (5 bases). The CDR3 consists of 13 residues. V shed 4 bases and J shed 8 bases, with 12 bases lying between them. Germline values: CDR1 LGHDT, CDR2 YNNKEL (reference sequence).

This clonotype was found many times. The chain carries TRBV12-3 or TRBV12-4 and TRBJ1-6; 8 bases fit TRBD1. J lost 7 bases, V lost 6 bases, and 11 bases had no gene match. This CDR3 comprises 16 residues. The CDR3 region has the DNA TGTGCCAGCAGGGGCCAGGGGGCGAGGGGGAATTCACCCCTCCACTTT. Protein product: CASRGQGARGNSPLHF.

This clonotype was seen many times. J is TRBJ2-1 and V is TRBV6-6; 11 positions match TRBD2. The V gene's germline CDR1 is MNHNY and CDR2 SVGAGI (reference sequence). The ends lost 5 bases at V and 8 bases at J; junction bases unmatched: 8. The CDR3 consists of 15 residues. The CDR3 sequence: CASSKTSGSRDEQFF. Written as DNA, the CDR3 is TGTGCCAGCAGTAAAACTAGCGGGAGTCGAGATGAGCAGTTCTTC.

This clonotype was recorded at least ten times. The chain's CDR3 is CSVVGGSSYEQYF. DNA for the CDR3: TGCAGCGTTGTCGGGGGAAGCTCCTACGAGCAGTACTTC. This chain joins TRBV29-1 and TRBJ2-7; D may be TRBD2 (6 bases). Germline lookup yields CDR1 SQVTM and CDR2 ANQGSEA. The CDR3 sequence is 13 residues long. Trimming removed 4 bases at V and 0 bases at J, with 10 bases between.

This clonotype was seen ten or more times. This chain connects TRBV7-6 to TRBJ2-1, with D possibly matching TRBD2 (6 bases). Trimming removed 1 base from V and 12 bases from J, with 19 bases in between. This CDR3 spans 15 amino acids. Germline V gives CDR1 SGHVS, CDR2 FNYEAQ. The CDR3 protein is CASSLESGTPIVQFF. The CDR3 DNA reads as TGTGCCAGCAGCTTAGAGTCCGGGACTCCTATCGTGCAGTTCTTC.

V gene TRBV20-1 combines with J gene TRBJ2-1; a possible D gene is TRBD2 (6 bases). V shed 0 bases and J shed 6 bases, with 9 bases lying between them. This CDR3 spans 13 amino acids. Germline loops: CDR1 DFQATT, CDR2 SNEGSKA (reference sequence). CDR3 residues: CSARDGGANEQFF. DNA of the CDR3: TGCAGTGCTAGAGATGGCGGGGCCAATGAGCAGTTCTTC.

This sequence joins TRBV7-9 and TRBJ1-5; D is ambiguous. V was clipped by 0 bases and J by 1 base, with 4 bases between them. The germline V gene encodes CDR1 SEHNR and CDR2 FQNEAQ (reference sequence). The CDR3 consists of 14 residues. This CDR3 is CASSLALSNQPQHF. CDR3 coding DNA: TGTGCCAGCAGCTTAGCCCTCAGCAATCAGCCCCAGCATTTT.

The table lists this clonotype with many counts. This chain uses TRBV7-2 with TRBJ1-1; D not certain. Germline V gene lookup returns CDR1 SGHTA and CDR2 FQGNSA. V lost 1 base, J lost 1 base, and 10 bases lay in between. The CDR3 covers 15 residues. The CDR3 DNA is TGTGCCAGCAGCTTAGACGGGCACCAGAACACTGAAGCTTTCTTT. The encoded protein is CASSLDGHQNTEAFF. The variable domain in full, with the rest retrieved from reference TRBV7-2 and TRBJ1-1, is GAGVSQSPSNKVTEKGKDVELRCDPISGHTALYWYRQSLGQGLEFLIYFQGNSAPDKSGLPSDRFSAERTGGSVSTLTIQRTQQEDSAVYLCASSLDGHQNTEAFFGQGTRLTVV.

This chain joins TRBV6-6 and TRBJ1-6; TRBD1 aligns across 7 bases. Trimming took 7 bases from V and 9 from J; bases not matched to a gene: 15. The germline V gene encodes CDR1 MNHNY and CDR2 SVGAGI (reference sequence). There are 16 residues in the CDR3. Written as DNA, the CDR3 is TGTGCCAGCACCCCGGGACAGCCGACCTTTCGTTCACCCCTCCACTTT. Its protein product is CASTPGQPTFRSPLHF.

The chain links TRBV25-1 to TRBJ2-2, with 7 bases lining up with TRBD2. Germline V gene lookup returns CDR1 MGHDK and CDR2 SYGVNS. The trim removed 8 bases at V and 5 bases at J, leaving 11 bases unmatched. The CDR3 is 15 residues long. CDR3 sequence: CASYSWAGDTGELFF. DNA for the CDR3: TGTGCCAGCTATTCGTGGGCGGGAGATACCGGGGAGCTGTTTTTT.

This clonotype was found many times. V and J are TRBV10-3 and TRBJ1-1; 9 bases align to TRBD1. Germline V CDR1 and CDR2: ENHRY, SYGVKD. The CDR3 covers 15 residues. V gave up 6 bases and J gave up 4 bases; unmatched junction bases: 9. This chain's CDR3 is CAIRAPGQGRTEAFF. CDR3 in DNA: TGTGCCATCAGGGCTCCGGGACAGGGCCGCACTGAAGCTTTCTTT.

This clonotype was counted between two and nine times. This sequence joins TRBV29-1 and TRBJ2-3, with 8 bases identical to TRBD2. This CDR3 is 13 amino acids long. V shed 7 bases and J 4 bases; nucleotides not matched to a gene: 7. The germline CDR1 and CDR2 sequences are SQVTM and ANQGSEA. CDR3 DNA: TGCAGCGCCAACGGGGGGGGCTCAGATACGCAGTATTTT. This gives the protein CSANGGGSDTQYF.